This T cell receptor (beta chain) was obtained from a study of cytomegalovirus exposure and HLA in healthy donors. The V gene lost 6 bases and the J gene lost 4 bases, with 13 bases spanning the gap. Per germline, CDR1 MNHEY and CDR2 SVGAGI. The CDR3 has 14 residues. PCR amplification relied on 60 Vbeta primers (plus 13 Jbeta primers). The assay was immunoSEQ multiplex PCR, and TCRdb's table has in-frame clones only and misses some. The repertoire consists of almost 200,000 clones, with roughly 85% occurring once and the leading ten covering under 4.5%. Study results and limitations: Solely CMV serostatus was available to characterize immune exposure. It was reported that TCR beta sequences correctly inferred the HLA-A and HLA-B alleles for most subjects. A likely sequencing artifact accounted for one observed cluster of highly shared sequence variants.

With regard to this clone: Its matching antigen is unknown.

The V gene is TRBV6-5, the J gene TRBJ2-1; D uncertain. The sequenced material came from PBMCs. The origin of this receptor is a woman aged 30 to 39 in good health and CMV-seropositive. CDR3 in amino acids: CASRFAELYNEQFF. CDR3 nucleotide sequence: TGTGCCAGCAGGTTCGCGGAACTATACAATGAGCAGTTCTTC.